This entry describes one TCR beta chain. Its antigen remains unidentified. TCR beta from blood CD8+ and CD4+ T cells was sequenced. Random hexamers served to reverse transcribe about 0.5 to 1 ug RNA. TCRdb reprocessed the immunoSEQ multiplex PCR reads via MiXCR and lists one record per CDR3 protein. The table includes about 190,000 distinct CDR3 sequences, about 95% detected once. The source of the sample is a study of CD8 T cells in Susac syndrome. Overall study context: The Susac syndrome patients were therapy-naive, on corticosteroids, or on intravenous immunoglobulin alone at blood draw. Findings and caveats of the study: Across the total CD8+ repertoires, sixteen Susac-specific public clones were found. The CD8+ TEMRA repertoires yielded five such clones. Susac syndrome CD8+ repertoires were clonally expanded, most strongly in CD8+ TEMRA cells.

The TCR was taken from a human donor with Susac syndrome. The sequenced sample consisted of CD8+ T cells from PBMCs.

CDR3 nucleotides: TGCGCCAGCACCCGGATTTGGGGAAACACCATATATTTT. As protein: CASTRIWGNTIYF. This sequence joins TRBV23-1 and TRBJ1-3; D gene ambiguous. TRBV23-1 has ORF status, its function being uncertain. The CDR3 has 13 residues. The V and J ends lost 7 bases and 4 bases respectively, with 11 bases between them.